Listed here are 30 T cell receptor beta chains from one sample, sequenced in a study of blood T cell repertoires in COVID-19. Measured with immunoSEQ multiplex PCR; TCRdb has only the in-frame clones, and not every one. The sample shows 150,000 or so clones, over 65% of them seen only once. Sequenced sample: PBMCs or T cells enriched from blood (not recorded which). The receptors originated from a woman in her forties or fifties who had recovered from COVID-19.

This clone was detected only once. J is TRBJ1-1 and V is TRBV27; D not certain. Trimming stripped 3 bases from V and 5 bases from J, with 13 bases between. The germline gives CDR1 MNHEY, CDR2 SMNVEV (reference sequence). The CDR3 loop spans 14 amino acids. The chain's CDR3 is CASSLGRGWTEAFF. CDR3 in DNA: TGTGCCAGCAGTTTGGGGAGAGGTTGGACTGAAGCTTTCTTT.

The chain uses TRBV19 and TRBJ2-3; 7 bases map to TRBD2. From germline, CDR1 is LNHDA and CDR2 SQIVND (reference sequence). This CDR3 is 14 amino acids long. J was trimmed by 2 bases and V by 4 bases; bases with no gene match: 3. DNA of the CDR3: TGTGCCAGTAGTAGGAGGGACTACACAGATACGCAGTATTTT. Protein sequence: CASSRRDYTDTQYF.

V is TRBV27 and J is TRBJ1-2; D gene unclear. Germline assignment: CDR1 MNHEY and CDR2 SMNVEV (reference sequence). Between the trimmed V and J ends, which lost 3 bases and 8 bases, there was a span of 19 bases. This CDR3 has 15 amino acids. CDR3 sequence: CASSFKAEYLGGYTF. The DNA of the CDR3 is TGTGCCAGCAGTTTTAAAGCAGAGTACCTCGGGGGCTACACCTTC.

This sequence joins TRBV13 and TRBJ2-3; 12 bases line up with TRBD2. After removal of 4 bases from V and 6 bases from J, the junction contained 8 bases not matched to a gene. The CDR3 covers 16 residues. Germline CDR1 PRHDT, CDR2 FYEKMQ (reference sequence). CDR3 region: CASSSPGTSGRDTQYF. CDR3 in DNA: TGTGCCAGCAGCTCCCCGGGAACTAGCGGGAGGGATACGCAGTATTTT.

The chain is built from TRBV7-2 and TRBJ1-6, with 12 bases aligning to TRBD1. This CDR3 has 15 residues. Germline CDR1 and CDR2: SGHTA and FQGNSA. Germline trimming cut 6 bases from V and 6 bases from J; bases unmatched to any gene: 3. The CDR3 region is CASRGQGALNSPLHF. For the CDR3, the DNA is TGTGCCAGCAGGGGACAGGGGGCCCTTAATTCACCCCTCCACTTT. Variable domain in full (rest from reference TRBV7-2 and TRBJ1-6): GAGVSQSPSNKVTEKGKDVELRCDPISGHTALYWYRQSLGQGLEFLIYFQGNSAPDKSGLPSDRFSAERTGGSVSTLTIQRTQQEDSAVYLCASRGQGALNSPLHFGNGTRLTVT.

The V call is TRBV4-1, the J call TRBJ1-3; weak D call: TRBD1 (5 bases). Trimming cost V 7 bases and J 8 bases, with 24 bases left between them. The CDR3 length is 16 residues. Germline CDR1 reads MGHRA; CDR2 reads YSYEKL. CDR3 sequence: CASTSQGSGTRDTIYF. In DNA form, the CDR3 reads TGCGCCAGCACCTCTCAGGGCTCAGGGACTCGGGACACCATATATTTT.

The rearrangement joins TRBV4-3 to TRBJ1-4; D remains ambiguous. Deletions cut 1 base from V and 8 bases from J, with 11 bases between. The CDR3 is 14 amino acids. Germline V gives CDR1 LGHNA, CDR2 YSLEER. The CDR3 DNA is TGCGCCAGCAGCCAAGGGGAGGGAGTGGAAAAACTGTTTTTT. This sequence encodes CASSQGEGVEKLFF.

This clone was seen only once. This chain uses TRBV27 with TRBJ2-1; TRBD1 agrees at 9 bases. This CDR3 has 14 residues. Germline V lookup: CDR1 MNHEY, CDR2 SMNVEV (reference sequence). V gave up 7 bases and J gave up 7 bases; unmatched junction bases: 8. The DNA for the CDR3 is TGTGCCAGCACAGGGGACAGGGCGGTGAATGAGCAGTTCTTC. Amino acid sequence: CASTGDRAVNEQFF.

The rearrangement links TRBV28 to TRBJ1-1; D remains unclear. CDR3 length: 14 residues. V shed 5 bases and J shed 1 base, with 11 bases lying between them. The germline V gene encodes CDR1 MDHEN and CDR2 SYDVKM. The CDR3 DNA reads as TGTGCCAGCAGTCCTCGCAGAGGGAACACTGAAGCTTTCTTT. Translating gives CASSPRRGNTEAFF.

CDR3 coding DNA: TGTGCCATCAGTGTTACGGGACAGGAGGCTGGCTACACCTTC. It is translated as CAISVTGQEAGYTF. The chain recombines TRBV10-3 with TRBJ1-2, with 8 bases that match TRBD1. This CDR3 is built from 14 residues. Germline V gene data show CDR1 as ENHRY and CDR2 as SYGVKD. With 4 bases clipped from V and 7 bases from J, the junction kept 8 bases outside the gene matches.

The chain is built from TRBV6-6 and TRBJ1-2; D not certain. V was trimmed by 6 bases and J by 4 bases, leaving 12 bases between them. The CDR3 loop spans 13 amino acids. The germline V gene has CDR1 MNHNY and CDR2 SVGAGI (reference sequence). The CDR3 loop is CASSPEGAYGYTF. The CDR3 region has the DNA TGTGCCAGCAGCCCCGAGGGAGCCTATGGCTACACCTTC.

The rearrangement links TRBV10-3 to TRBJ1-5, with 7 nucleotides matching TRBD1. This CDR3 has 16 amino acids. Trimming removed 8 bases from V and 0 bases from J; junction bases left unmatched: 10. Germline V gene lookup returns CDR1 ENHRY and CDR2 SYGVKD. As DNA, the CDR3 is TGTGCCATCTCCGCTCAGGGGGGCGATAGCAATCAGCCCCAGCATTTT. It translates to CAISAQGGDSNQPQHF.

This chain joins TRBV18 and TRBJ2-1, with 8 bases aligning to TRBD1. This CDR3 is built from 17 residues. Germline-derived CDR1 and CDR2 are KGHSH and LQKENI. J was trimmed by 2 bases and V by 2 bases; bases with no gene match: 8. This CDR3 reads CASSPRTTQGAYNEQFF. In DNA, the CDR3 is TGTGCCAGCTCACCAAGGACTACACAGGGGGCCTACAATGAGCAGTTCTTC.

The chain is built from TRBV30 and TRBJ1-4; no reliable D call. This CDR3 is 13 amino acids long. V was trimmed by 0 bases and J by 2 bases, leaving 4 bases between them. Germline CDR1 and CDR2: GTSNPN and SVGIG (reference sequence). The CDR3 loop reads CAWSVRTNEKLFF. The CDR3 DNA sequence: TGTGCCTGGAGTGTACGGACTAATGAAAAACTGTTTTTT.

This clone was counted once. This rearrangement joins TRBV11-2 to TRBJ2-7, with 14 bases fitting TRBD2. CDR1 is SGHAT and CDR2 is FQNNGV in the germline V gene. The CDR3 totals 15 residues. V lost 5 bases to trimming and J lost 5 bases; unmatched junction nucleotides: 5. DNA for the CDR3: TGTGCCAGCAGCATGAGACTAGCGGGGGGGCACGAGCAGTACGTC. Translated, it gives CASSMRLAGGHEQYV.

This sequence joins TRBV30 and TRBJ1-2; D might be TRBD1 (5 bases). V dropped 5 bases and J dropped 0 bases, with 10 bases sitting between them. Germline V lookup: CDR1 GTSNPN, CDR2 SVGIG (reference sequence). This CDR3 spans 13 amino acids. DNA of the CDR3: TGTGCCTGGGCCCCGACAGCTAACTATGGCTACACCTTC. Translated: CAWAPTANYGYTF.

The chain links TRBV6-2 or TRBV6-3 to TRBJ2-5; TRBD1 might be the D (6 bases). This CDR3 has 13 residues. Trimming left V 4 bases short and J 4 bases short, with 10 bases between. Per germline, CDR1 MNHEY and CDR2 SVGEGT. The CDR3 is CASSSGAPETQYF. The CDR3 DNA sequence: TGTGCCAGCAGTTCAGGGGCCCCAGAGACCCAGTACTTC.

The V call is TRBV5-1, the J call TRBJ1-1; the D gene is possibly TRBD1 (6 bases). Per germline, CDR1 SGHRS and CDR2 YFSETQ. Trimming stripped 4 bases from V and 7 bases from J, with 11 bases between. The CDR3 is made up of 12 amino acids. DNA of the CDR3: TGCGCCAGCAGCACAAACAGGGATGAAGCTTTCTTT. As protein: CASSTNRDEAFF.

CDR3 protein: CASSLDGWQPQHF. The CDR3 DNA sequence: TGTGCCAGCAGCTTAGACGGGTGGCAGCCCCAGCATTTT. The J gene is TRBJ1-5, the V gene TRBV7-8, with D hard to call. V dropped 1 base and J dropped 7 bases, with 8 bases sitting between them. The CDR3 is 13 amino acids. In germline, CDR1 is SGHVS, CDR2 FQNEAQ.

The chain joins TRBV5-5 to TRBJ2-1; TRBD2 might be the D (5 bases). This CDR3 spans 18 amino acids. Per germline, CDR1 SGHKS and CDR2 YYEKEE (reference sequence). The V end was cut by 0 bases, the J end by 0 bases, with 16 bases between. The CDR3 reads CASSLAVQLADSYNEQFF. The CDR3 bases are TGTGCCAGCAGCTTGGCCGTTCAGCTAGCCGACTCCTACAATGAGCAGTTCTTC.

CDR3 DNA sequence: TGCGCCAGCAGCCCGGACAGGGCGAACACTGAAGCTTTCTTT. Translating it yields CASSPDRANTEAFF. The chain couples TRBV5-1 to TRBJ1-1; 8 bases are a match to TRBD1. CDR3 length: 14 residues. V was clipped by 4 bases and J by 1 base; unmatched bases: 3. CDR1 is SGHRS, CDR2 YFSETQ, per germline.

This clone has only a few counts. The rearrangement links TRBV4-3 to TRBJ1-6; no clear D. CDR3 length: 13 residues. Trimming shortened V by 3 bases and J by 6 bases, and 6 bases separated the two germline ends. Per germline, CDR1 LGHNA and CDR2 YSLEER. CDR3 protein: CASSQALNSPLHF. CDR3 bases: TGCGCCAGCAGCCAGGCCCTTAATTCACCCCTCCACTTT.

The chain is built from TRBV6-5 and TRBJ1-3; 7 bases match TRBD1. Germline CDR1 reads MNHEY; CDR2 reads SVGAGI. The J segment lost 4 bases and the V segment lost 2 bases, leaving 8 bases of the junction unmatched. There are 16 residues in the CDR3. In DNA form, the CDR3 reads TGTGCCAGCAGTTACACTCCCGGACAGGCCGGAAACACCATATATTTT. Translated, it gives CASSYTPGQAGNTIYF.

The chain links TRBV5-1 to TRBJ1-2; 8 nucleotides agree with TRBD1. Germline V gene sequence: CDR1 SGHRS, CDR2 YFSETQ. V gave up 4 bases and J gave up 2 bases; unmatched junction bases: 4. The CDR3 runs 14 residues. CDR3 nucleotides: TGCGCCAGCAGCGACCGACAGGGGAACTATGGCTACACCTTC. Translation gives CASSDRQGNYGYTF.

The count of this clone is one. The chain is built from TRBV13 and TRBJ2-2; 7 nucleotides agree with TRBD1. Germline values: CDR1 PRHDT, CDR2 FYEKMQ (reference sequence). The V and J ends lost 5 bases and 4 bases, in that order; junction bases with no gene match: 13. The CDR3 totals 17 residues. CDR3 region: CASSPIGRTGGTGELFF. The CDR3 nucleotides read TGTGCCAGCAGCCCAATAGGGCGGACAGGTGGCACCGGGGAGCTGTTTTTT.

The CDR3 sequence is CASSRQGWSPLHF. DNA for the CDR3: TGTGCCAGCAGCCGACAGGGTTGGTCACCCCTCCACTTT. The chain uses TRBV14 and TRBJ1-6; TRBD1 matches 7 bases. Germline V CDR1 and CDR2: SGHDN, FVKESK. With V trimmed by 4 bases and J by 10 bases, 4 bases remained unmatched. The CDR3 contains 13 residues.

CDR3 bases: TGTGCCAGCAGCCAAGATCAGGGACTAGCGGGCCTCCCTAGCACAGATACGCAGTATTTT. Translated, it gives CASSQDQGLAGLPSTDTQYF. The chain couples TRBV14 to TRBJ2-3, with 12 bases aligning to TRBD2. V shed 0 bases, J shed 0 bases, and the junction held 10 bases outside the gene matches. CDR1 and CDR2 from the germline V gene are SGHDN and FVKESK. The CDR3 is 20 residues long. The full variable domain, in which reference TRBV14 and TRBJ2-3 provide the parts outside the CDR3, is EAGVTQFPSHSVIEKGQTVTLRCDPISGHDNLYWYRRVMGKEIKFLLHFVKESKQDESGMPNNRFLAERTGGTYSTLKVQPAELEDSGVYFCASSQDQGLAGLPSTDTQYFGPGTRLTVL.

The chain uses TRBV28 and TRBJ1-6, with 9 bases that match TRBD1. Trimming removed 6 bases from V and 10 bases from J; junction bases left unmatched: 7. In germline, CDR1 is MDHEN, CDR2 SYDVKM. This CDR3 spans 14 amino acids. In DNA form, the CDR3 reads TGTGCCAGCAGCACCGGACAGGGGTACTCACCCCTCCACTTT. It codes for CASSTGQGYSPLHF.

The chain joins TRBV7-2 to TRBJ1-4; 10 bases are a match to TRBD1. Germline V CDR1 and CDR2: SGHTA, FQGNSA. With 0 bases clipped from V and 3 bases from J, the junction kept 7 bases outside the gene matches. The CDR3 length is 18 residues. CDR3 DNA: TGTGCCAGCAGCTTAGCCCGGGACAGGGGTGGGGCTAATGAAAAACTGTTTTTT. Translation: CASSLARDRGGANEKLFF.

J is TRBJ1-1 and V is TRBV7-9, with D perhaps TRBD1 (5 bases). Trimming cost V 5 bases and J 3 bases, with 16 bases left between them. CDR1 SEHNR and CDR2 FQNEAQ come from the germline V gene (reference sequence). The CDR3 extends over 15 amino acids. CDR3 nucleotides: TGTGCCAGCAGCATTAATGGAGGGGTGGACACTGAAGCTTTCTTT. Translated: CASSINGGVDTEAFF.